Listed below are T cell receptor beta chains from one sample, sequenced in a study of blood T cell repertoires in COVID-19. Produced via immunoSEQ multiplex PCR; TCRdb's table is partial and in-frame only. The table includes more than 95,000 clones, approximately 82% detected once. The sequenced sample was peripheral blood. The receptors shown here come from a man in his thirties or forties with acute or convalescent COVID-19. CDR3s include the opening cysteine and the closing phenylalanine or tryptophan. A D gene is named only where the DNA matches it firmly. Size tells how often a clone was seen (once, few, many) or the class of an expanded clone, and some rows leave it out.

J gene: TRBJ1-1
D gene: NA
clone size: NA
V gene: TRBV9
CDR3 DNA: TGTGCCAGCTCGGGAAGCACAGTGGCAAACACTGAAGCTTTCTTT
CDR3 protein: CASSGSTVANTEAFF

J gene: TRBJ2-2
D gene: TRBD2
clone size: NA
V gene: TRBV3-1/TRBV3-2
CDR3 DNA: TGTGCCAGCAGCCACGGGACTAGCGGTGGCGGGGAGCTGTTTTTT
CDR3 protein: CASSHGTSGGGELFF

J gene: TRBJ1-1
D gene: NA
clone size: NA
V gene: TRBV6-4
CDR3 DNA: TGTGCCAGCAATGTAACCGGGAACACTGAAGCTTTCTTT
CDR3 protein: CASNVTGNTEAFF

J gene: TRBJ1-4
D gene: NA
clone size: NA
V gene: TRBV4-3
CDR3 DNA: TGCGCCAGCAGCCAAGACGGGGCAACTAATGAAAAACTGTTTTTT
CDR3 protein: CASSQDGATNEKLFF

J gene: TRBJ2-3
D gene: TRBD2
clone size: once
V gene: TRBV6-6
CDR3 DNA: TGTGCCAGTCAGCGGGGGGGCACAGATACGCAGTATTTT
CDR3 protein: CASQRGGTDTQYF

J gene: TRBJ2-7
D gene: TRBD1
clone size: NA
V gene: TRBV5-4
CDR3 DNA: TGTGCCAGCAGCCCAAACGACAGGGTCTACGAGCAGTACTTC
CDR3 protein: CASSPNDRVYEQYF

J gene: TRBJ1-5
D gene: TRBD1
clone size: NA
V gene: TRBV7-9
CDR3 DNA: TGTGCCAGCAGCCCCCGGGACAGATATCAGCCCCAGCATTTT
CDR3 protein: CASSPRDRYQPQHF

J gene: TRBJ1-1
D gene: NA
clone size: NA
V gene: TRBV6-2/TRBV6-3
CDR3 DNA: TGTGCCAGCAGTAGGGTTACAGGGCGTGAAGCTTTCTTT
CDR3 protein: CASSRVTGREAFF

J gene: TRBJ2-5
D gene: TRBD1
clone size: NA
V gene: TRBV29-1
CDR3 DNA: TGCAGCACAAACCGGGACAGTCAAGAGACCCAGTACTTC
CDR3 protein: CSTNRDSQETQYF

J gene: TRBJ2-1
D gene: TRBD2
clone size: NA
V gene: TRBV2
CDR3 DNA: TGTGCCAGCAGTGAGCTGGCTAGCGGGAGGTACAATGAGCAGTTCTTC
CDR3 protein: CASSELASGRYNEQFF

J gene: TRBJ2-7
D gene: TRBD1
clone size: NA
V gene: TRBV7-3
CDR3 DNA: TGTGCCAGCAGCAGGACAGGGGGCAGCGAGCAGTACTTC
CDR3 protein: CASSRTGGSEQYF

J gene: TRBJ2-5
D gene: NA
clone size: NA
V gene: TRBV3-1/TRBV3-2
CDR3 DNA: TGTGCCAGCAGCCACTGGACAGAACAACAAGAGACCCAGTACTTC
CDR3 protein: CASSHWTEQQETQYF

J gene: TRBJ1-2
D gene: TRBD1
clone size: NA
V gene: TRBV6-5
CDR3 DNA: TGTGCCAGCAGTTACGGCCATTCAGGGGGCGCGCGGGGCTACACCTTC
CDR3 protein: CASSYGHSGGARGYTF

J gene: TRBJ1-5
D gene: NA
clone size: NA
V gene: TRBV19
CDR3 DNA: TGTGCCAGTAGTCTTCAGGGTGGCAATCAGCCCCAGCATTTT
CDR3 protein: CASSLQGGNQPQHF

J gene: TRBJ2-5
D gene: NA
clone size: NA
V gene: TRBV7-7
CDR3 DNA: TGTGCTAGCAGCACAACACAGGGTGACTCAGAGACCCAGTACTTC
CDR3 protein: CASSTTQGDSETQYF

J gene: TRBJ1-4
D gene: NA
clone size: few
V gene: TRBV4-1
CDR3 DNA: TGCGCCAGCAGCCGACCCGACCGGGAATCTGAAAAACTGTTTTTT
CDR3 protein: CASSRPDRESEKLFF

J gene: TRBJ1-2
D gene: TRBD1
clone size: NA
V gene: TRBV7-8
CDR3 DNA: TGTGCCAGCAGCTTACGACAGGGGTTAAACTATGGCTACACCTTC
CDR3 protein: CASSLRQGLNYGYTF

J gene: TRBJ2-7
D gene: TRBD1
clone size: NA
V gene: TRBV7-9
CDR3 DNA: TGTGCCAGCAGCTTATATTGGGGGACAGCCAAAAATTCCACCTACGAGCAGTACTTC
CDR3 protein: CASSLYWGTAKNSTYEQYF

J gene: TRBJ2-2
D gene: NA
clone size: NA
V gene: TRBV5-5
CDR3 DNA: TGTGCCAGCAGCTTGAGGCAGGGTTGGAACACCGGGGAGCTGTTTTTT
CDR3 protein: CASSLRQGWNTGELFF

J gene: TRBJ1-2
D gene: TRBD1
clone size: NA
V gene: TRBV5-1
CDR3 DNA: TGCGCCAGCAGCTGGGACAGCTTCGGATATGGCTACACCTTC
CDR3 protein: CASSWDSFGYGYTF

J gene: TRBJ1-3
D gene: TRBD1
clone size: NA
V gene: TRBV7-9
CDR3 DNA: TGTGCCAGCAGCCAAGACAGGGGGGGAAACACCATATATTTT
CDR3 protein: CASSQDRGGNTIYF

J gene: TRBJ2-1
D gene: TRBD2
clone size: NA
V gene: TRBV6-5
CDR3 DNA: TGTGCCAGCAGCAACGCCCGGGACTACTACAATGAGCAGTTCTTC
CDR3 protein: CASSNARDYYNEQFF

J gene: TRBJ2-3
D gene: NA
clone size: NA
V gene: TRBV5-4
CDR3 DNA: TGTGCCAGCAGCTTGGTCGAGTCCACAGATACGCAGTATTTT
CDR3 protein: CASSLVESTDTQYF

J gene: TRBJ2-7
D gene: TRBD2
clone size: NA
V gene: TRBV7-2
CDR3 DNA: TGTGCCAGCAGCTTAGTCGGGGGGAACGAGCAGTACTTC
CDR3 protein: CASSLVGGNEQYF

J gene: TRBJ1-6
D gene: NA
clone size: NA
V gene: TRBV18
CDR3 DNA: TGTGCCAGCTCACCACCGTCAGAAAGTAATTCACCCCTCCACTTT
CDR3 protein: CASSPPSESNSPLHF

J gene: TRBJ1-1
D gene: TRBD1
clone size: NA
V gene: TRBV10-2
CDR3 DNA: TGCGCCAGCAGTCTGGGACAGGGGTTCGCTTTCTTT
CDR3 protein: CASSLGQGFAFF

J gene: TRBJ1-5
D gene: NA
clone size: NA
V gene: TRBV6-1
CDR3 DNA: TGTGCCAGCAGTGAAGGCAGGGATAGCAATCAGCCCCAGCATTTT
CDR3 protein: CASSEGRDSNQPQHF

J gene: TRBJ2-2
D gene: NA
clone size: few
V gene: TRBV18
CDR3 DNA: TGTGCCAGCTCACCAGGCAACACCGGGGAGCTGTTTTTT
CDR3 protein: CASSPGNTGELFF

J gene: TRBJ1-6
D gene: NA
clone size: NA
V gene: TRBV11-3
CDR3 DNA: TGTGCCAGCAGCTTAGGAGGGACAAATTCACCCCTCCACTTT
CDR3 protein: CASSLGGTNSPLHF

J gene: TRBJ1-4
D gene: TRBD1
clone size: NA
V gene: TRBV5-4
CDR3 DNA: TGTGCCAGCAGCCCCGGAGGGGGCACAACTAATGAAAAACTGTTTTTT
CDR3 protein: CASSPGGGTTNEKLFF

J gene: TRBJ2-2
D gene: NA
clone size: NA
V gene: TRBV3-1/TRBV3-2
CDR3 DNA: TGTGCCAGCAGCCATCGGGACTCCAACACCGGGGAGCTGTTTTTT
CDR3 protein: CASSHRDSNTGELFF

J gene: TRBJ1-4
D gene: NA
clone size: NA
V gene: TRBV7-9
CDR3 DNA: TGTGCCAGCAGCTTATTAGGGACTCAGGACGAAAAACTGTTTTTT
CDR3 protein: CASSLLGTQDEKLFF

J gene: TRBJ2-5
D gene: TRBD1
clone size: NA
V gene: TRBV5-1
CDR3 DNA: TGCGCCAGCTCTCACAGGGGTCACCAAGAGACCCAGTACTTC
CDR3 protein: CASSHRGHQETQYF

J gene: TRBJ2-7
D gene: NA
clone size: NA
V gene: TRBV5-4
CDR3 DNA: TGTGCCAGCAGCTTCGGGCAGGGATTCCCCGAGCAGTACTTC
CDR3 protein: CASSFGQGFPEQYF

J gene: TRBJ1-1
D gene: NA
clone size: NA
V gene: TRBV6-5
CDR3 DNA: TGTGCCAGCAGTTACTCGCGGAGAGGGCTGAACACTGAAGCTTTCTTT
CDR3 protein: CASSYSRRGLNTEAFF

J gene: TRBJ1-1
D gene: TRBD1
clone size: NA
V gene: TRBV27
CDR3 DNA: TGTGCCAGCAGTTCTCTCAGGGGGCTGCAGGAGAACACTGAAGCTTTCTTT
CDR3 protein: CASSSLRGLQENTEAFF

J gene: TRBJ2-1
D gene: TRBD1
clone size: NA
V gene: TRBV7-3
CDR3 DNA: TGTGCCAGCAGCATCACAGGGGGCAGGGGAAATGAGCAGTTCTTC
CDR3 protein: CASSITGGRGNEQFF

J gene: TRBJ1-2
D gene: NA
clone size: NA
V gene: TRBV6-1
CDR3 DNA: TGTGCCAGCAGTGAGTGGGAGGGTACAAAGCGTGGCTACACCTTC
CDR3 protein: CASSEWEGTKRGYTF

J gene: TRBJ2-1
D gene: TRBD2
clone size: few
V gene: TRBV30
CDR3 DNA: TGTGCCTGGAGCCCCGAAAGCGGGGGACTCAATGAGCAGTTCTTC
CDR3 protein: CAWSPESGGLNEQFF

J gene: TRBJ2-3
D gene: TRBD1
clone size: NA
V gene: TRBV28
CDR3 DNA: TGTGCCAGCAGTACGGGGACAGGGCGGGTCACAGATACGCAGTATTTT
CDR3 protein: CASSTGTGRVTDTQYF

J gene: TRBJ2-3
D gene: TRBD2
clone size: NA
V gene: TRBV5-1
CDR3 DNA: TGCGCCAGCAGCCCGGGACTAGCGGGGGGGGGCACAACAACAGATACGCAGTATTTT
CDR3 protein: CASSPGLAGGGTTTDTQYF

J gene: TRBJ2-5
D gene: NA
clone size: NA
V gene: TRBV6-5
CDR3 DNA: TGTGCCAGCAGAGTATCTCGGGGGGCCCAAGAGACCCAGTACTTC
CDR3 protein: CASRVSRGAQETQYF

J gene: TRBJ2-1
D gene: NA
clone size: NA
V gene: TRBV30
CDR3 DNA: TGTGCCTGGAGTGTAACAACCAACAATGAGCAGTTCTTC
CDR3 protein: CAWSVTTNNEQFF

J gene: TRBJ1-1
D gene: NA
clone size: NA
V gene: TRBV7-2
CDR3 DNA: TGTGCCAGCAGCTTTAAAGGAGTAGGGGTGAACACTGAAGCTTTCTTT
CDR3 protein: CASSFKGVGVNTEAFF

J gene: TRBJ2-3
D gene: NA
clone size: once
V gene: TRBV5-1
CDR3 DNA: TGCGCCAGCAGCTTGGGGGGAGCACGCACAGATACGCAGTATTTT
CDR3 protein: CASSLGGARTDTQYF

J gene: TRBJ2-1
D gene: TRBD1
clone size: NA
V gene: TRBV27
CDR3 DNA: TGTGCCAGCAGTTGGGGACAGGGGGAAACCTACAATGAGCAGTTCTTC
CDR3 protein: CASSWGQGETYNEQFF

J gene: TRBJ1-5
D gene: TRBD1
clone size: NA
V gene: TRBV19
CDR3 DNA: TGTGCCAGTAGCGCCAGACAGGGGAATCAGCCCCAGCATTTT
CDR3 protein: CASSARQGNQPQHF

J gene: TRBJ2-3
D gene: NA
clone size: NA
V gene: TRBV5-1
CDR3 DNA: TGCGCCAGCAGCAGAGGACAGTCAGATACGCAGTATTTT
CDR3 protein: CASSRGQSDTQYF